Listed below are T cell receptor beta chains from one sample, sequenced in a study of CD8 T cells in ankylosing spondylitis. TCRdb processed the 5' RACE reads anew with MiXCR; each CDR3 protein has one entry. The sample consists of 150,000 to 200,000 distinct CDR3 sequences, around 13% of them appearing once. Material for sequencing was blood, either unsorted or a sorted T cell fraction (not recorded which). These TCRs come from a male donor with ankylosing spondylitis or in good health (not recorded which). The CDR3 runs from the conserved cysteine through the conserved F or W. A D gene is named only where the DNA matches it firmly. Expanded clones are given a class, and other clones once, few, many or no size at all.

D gene	V gene	clone size	J gene	CDR3 DNA	CDR3 protein
TRBD2	TRBV19	NA	TRBJ2-1	TGTGCCAGTACTGGGGGGGGGATGGGGAATGAGCAGTTCTTC	CASTGGGMGNEQFF
TRBD2	TRBV20-1	many	TRBJ2-3	TGCAGTGGAGGACTAGCGGGAGAAGGAGATACGCAGTATTTT	CSGGLAGEGDTQYF
NA	TRBV5-1	few	TRBJ2-3	TGCGCCAGCAGCTTTCGGGGGAGTACAGATACGCAGTATTTT	CASSFRGSTDTQYF
TRBD1	TRBV30	few	TRBJ2-5	TGTGCCTGGAGTCCCCTCTCCGGGACAGGGTACCAAGAGACCCAGTACTTC	CAWSPLSGTGYQETQYF
TRBD2	TRBV7-8	few	TRBJ2-2	TGTGCCAGCAGCTCGCCCCGGACTAGCGGGAGGGTGTGGACCGGGGAGCTGTTTTTT	CASSSPRTSGRVWTGELFF
TRBD2	TRBV6-1	NA	TRBJ2-3	TGTGCCAGCAGTGAAGCGGAGAGCGGGGGCCCAGATACGCAGTATTTT	CASSEAESGGPDTQYF
NA	TRBV2	many	TRBJ2-2	TGTGCCAGGGCCCTTGCAACGAACACCGGGGAGCTGTTTTTT	CARALATNTGELFF
NA	TRBV5-6	many	TRBJ2-3	TGTGCCAGCAGCTCGTATCGCCTCGGCACAGATACGCAGTATTTT	CASSSYRLGTDTQYF
NA	TRBV12-3/TRBV12-4	many	TRBJ2-1	TGTGCCAGCAGTTTCTTTGGGCATCGCTCCTACAATGAGCAGTTCTTC	CASSFFGHRSYNEQFF
NA	TRBV16	NA	TRBJ1-1	TGTGCCAGCAGCCCCTTGGGGGGTGGCGGCACTGAAGCTTTCTTT	CASSPLGGGGTEAFF
NA	TRBV2	few	TRBJ2-7	TGTGCCAGCAGTGTAGATTACTACGAGCAGTACTTC	CASSVDYYEQYF
TRBD1	TRBV3-1	NA	TRBJ2-2	TGTGCCAGCAGCCAATATCCAGGCAGGGGGCTAAACACCGGGGAGCTGTTTTTT	CASSQYPGRGLNTGELFF
NA	TRBV15	few	TRBJ2-1	TGTGCCACCAGCGGGATGGAGGGGCTCTCCTACAATGAGCAGTTCTTC	CATSGMEGLSYNEQFF
TRBD2	TRBV5-1	many	TRBJ2-1	TGCGCCAGCAGCTTGAGTGGGGCTAGCGGGAGAACAAATGAGCAGTTCTTC	CASSLSGASGRTNEQFF
NA	TRBV27	many	TRBJ2-1	TGTGCCAGCAGTCCACCCGGCGGGGCGGCCTACAATGAGCAGTTCTTC	CASSPPGGAAYNEQFF
TRBD2	TRBV27	NA	TRBJ2-2	TGTGCCAGCAGTTTCGGGCTAGCGGGCCGCGGAGAGACCGGGGAGCTGTTTTTT	CASSFGLAGRGETGELFF
NA	TRBV11-2	many	TRBJ1-1	TGTGCCAGCAGCTTTGAAGGGGCAGGGACTGAAGCTTTCTTT	CASSFEGAGTEAFF
TRBD2	TRBV12-3/TRBV12-4	few	TRBJ2-3	TGTGCCAGCAGTTTAACAGGACTAGCGAGCACAGATACGCAGTATTTT	CASSLTGLASTDTQYF
TRBD2	TRBV4-1	NA	TRBJ2-5	TGCGCCAGCAGCCAAGTCTGGGGGGGACAAGAGACCCAGTACTTC	CASSQVWGGQETQYF
TRBD2	TRBV4-2	many	TRBJ2-7	TGTGCCAGCAGCCAAGCGGGACTAGCGGGGGGGTACGAGCAGTACTTC	CASSQAGLAGGYEQYF
NA	TRBV7-9	many	TRBJ1-1	TGTGCCAGCAGCTTAGGGGCGGGTGAAGCTTTCTTT	CASSLGAGEAFF
TRBD1	TRBV6-1	NA	TRBJ2-5	TGTGCCAGCAGTGCGACCGGGACAGAGGGAGAGACCCAGTACTTC	CASSATGTEGETQYF
NA	TRBV5-4	few	TRBJ2-7	TGTGCCAGCACCCCCCGACCAGGCCCCTACGAGCAGTACTTC	CASTPRPGPYEQYF
TRBD2	TRBV9	NA	TRBJ2-7	TGTGCCAGCAGCGCGACTAGCGGAGCGGCCCTTTACGAGCAGTACTTC	CASSATSGAALYEQYF
NA	TRBV19	NA	TRBJ1-5	TGTGCCAGTAGTATAGGAAATTGGCAGCCCCAGCATTTT	CASSIGNWQPQHF
TRBD1	TRBV12-3/TRBV12-4	few	TRBJ2-6	TGTGCCAGCTCCGGGACAGGGTCCTCTGGGGCCAACGTCCTGACTTTC	CASSGTGSSGANVLTF
TRBD2	TRBV12-3/TRBV12-4	NA	TRBJ2-1	TGTGCCAGCGGACCTCCGGGACTAGCGGGAGTGGGCTCCTACAATGAGCAGTTCTTC	CASGPPGLAGVGSYNEQFF
NA	TRBV7-9	NA	TRBJ2-7	TGTGCCAGCAGCTTTGGATACGGAATTAGTTTGGACGAGCAGTACTTC	CASSFGYGISLDEQYF
NA	TRBV3-1	NA	TRBJ2-7	TGTGCCAGCAGCCAAGTCGGGGCGGGCCTTGACTACGAGCAGTACTTC	CASSQVGAGLDYEQYF
TRBD2	TRBV11-2	many	TRBJ2-7	TGTGCCAGCAGCTTAGTAGCGGGTACCTACGAGCAGTACTTC	CASSLVAGTYEQYF
NA	TRBV10-3	NA	TRBJ2-7	TGTGCCATCAGTGAGTCGAACGTTTACTACGAGCAGTACTTC	CAISESNVYYEQYF